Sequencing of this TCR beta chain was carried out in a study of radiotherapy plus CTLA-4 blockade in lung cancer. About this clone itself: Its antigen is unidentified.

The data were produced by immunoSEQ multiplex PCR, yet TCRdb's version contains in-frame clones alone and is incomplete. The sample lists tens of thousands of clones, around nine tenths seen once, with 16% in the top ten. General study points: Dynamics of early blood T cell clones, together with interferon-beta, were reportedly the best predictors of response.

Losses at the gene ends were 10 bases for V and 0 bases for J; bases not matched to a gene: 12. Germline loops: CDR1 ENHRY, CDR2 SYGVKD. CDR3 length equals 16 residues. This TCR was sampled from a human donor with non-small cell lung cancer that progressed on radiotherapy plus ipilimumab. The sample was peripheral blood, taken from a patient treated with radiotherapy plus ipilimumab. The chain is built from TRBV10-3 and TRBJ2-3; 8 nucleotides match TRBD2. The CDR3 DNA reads TGTGCCACAGAAAGAGCTGCGGGGGGTAGCACAGATACGCAGTATTTT. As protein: CATERAAGGSTDTQYF.